A selection of T cell receptor beta chains follows, all from one sample in a study of T-cell memory formation after mild COVID-19. TCRdb itself ran the 5' RACE reads through MiXCR, one entry per CDR3 protein. The sample carries 450,000 or so distinct CDR3 sequences, over 15% recorded once. Sequencing input: PBMCs or a T cell subset sorted from them (not recorded which). Receptors were obtained from an adult woman who had mild COVID-19 (a few samples of this study predate the infection). Cell type and time point are not known. The CDR3 runs from the conserved cysteine through the conserved F or W. D genes are given only for firm matches. Where a row states a size, it is once, few, many or the class of an expanded clone; other rows omit it.

clone_size: few
j_call: TRBJ2-3
v_call: TRBV7-3
d_call: TRBD2
cdr3_aa: CASSVAGGTQYF
cdr3_nt: TGTGCCAGCAGCGTAGCGGGAGGTACGCAGTATTTT

clone_size: NA
j_call: TRBJ1-1
v_call: TRBV4-3
d_call: NA
cdr3_aa: CASSPIEGEDSEAFF
cdr3_nt: TGCGCCAGCAGCCCAATCGAGGGGGAGGATTCTGAAGCTTTCTTT

clone_size: few
j_call: TRBJ2-7
v_call: TRBV12-3/TRBV12-4
d_call: TRBD2
cdr3_aa: CASSFQGLAGGGQYF
cdr3_nt: TGTGCCAGCAGTTTCCAAGGACTAGCGGGAGGAGGTCAGTACTTC

clone_size: NA
j_call: TRBJ2-2
v_call: TRBV9
d_call: NA
cdr3_aa: CASSDGAGELFF
cdr3_nt: TGTGCCAGCAGCGACGGGGCGGGGGAGCTGTTTTTT

clone_size: few
j_call: TRBJ2-3
v_call: TRBV6-2/TRBV6-3
d_call: NA
cdr3_aa: CASSYQAVTQYF
cdr3_nt: TGTGCCAGCAGTTATCAAGCCGTTACGCAGTATTTT

clone_size: NA
j_call: TRBJ2-1
v_call: TRBV30
d_call: NA
cdr3_aa: CAWSVRGGYNEQFF
cdr3_nt: TGTGCCTGGAGTGTCAGGGGGGGGTACAATGAGCAGTTCTTC

clone_size: NA
j_call: TRBJ2-1
v_call: TRBV24-1
d_call: TRBD1
cdr3_aa: CATSDGRGTGGLYNEQFF
cdr3_nt: TGTGCCACCAGTGATGGCCGGGGGACAGGGGGCTTGTACAATGAGCAGTTCTTC

clone_size: many
j_call: TRBJ2-7
v_call: TRBV5-5
d_call: NA
cdr3_aa: CASSPTVRSPSYEQYF
cdr3_nt: TGTGCCAGCAGCCCGACCGTCAGGTCCCCCTCCTACGAGCAGTACTTC

clone_size: few
j_call: TRBJ2-6
v_call: TRBV29-1
d_call: NA
cdr3_aa: CSVVVWGSGANVLTF
cdr3_nt: TGCAGCGTTGTTGTATGGGGCTCTGGGGCCAACGTCCTGACTTTC

clone_size: NA
j_call: TRBJ2-1
v_call: TRBV27
d_call: NA
cdr3_aa: CASRKDYSSYNEQFF
cdr3_nt: TGTGCCAGCAGAAAAGACTACAGCTCCTACAATGAGCAGTTCTTC

clone_size: few
j_call: TRBJ2-1
v_call: TRBV4-3
d_call: NA
cdr3_aa: CASSQEWATWSYNEQFF
cdr3_nt: TGCGCCAGCAGCCAAGAATGGGCCACATGGTCCTACAATGAGCAGTTCTTC

clone_size: few
j_call: TRBJ2-7
v_call: TRBV6-2/TRBV6-3
d_call: TRBD1
cdr3_aa: CASSNRDRGRREQYF
cdr3_nt: TGTGCCAGCAGTAACCGGGACAGGGGGCGAAGGGAGCAGTACTTC

clone_size: NA
j_call: TRBJ2-3
v_call: TRBV9
d_call: TRBD2
cdr3_aa: CASNGGLAGDTQYF
cdr3_nt: TGTGCCAGCAACGGGGGCCTAGCGGGAGATACGCAGTATTTT

clone_size: many
j_call: TRBJ2-3
v_call: TRBV4-2
d_call: NA
cdr3_aa: CASSESDTQYF
cdr3_nt: TGTGCCAGCAGCGAAAGCGATACGCAGTATTTT

clone_size: NA
j_call: TRBJ2-2
v_call: TRBV24-1
d_call: NA
cdr3_aa: CATWGGLGTGELFF
cdr3_nt: TGTGCCACCTGGGGGGGCCTCGGCACCGGGGAGCTGTTTTTT

clone_size: few
j_call: TRBJ1-2
v_call: TRBV3-1
d_call: NA
cdr3_aa: CASSQGGKGVGYTF
cdr3_nt: TGTGCCAGCAGCCAAGGAGGAAAGGGAGTTGGCTACACCTTC

clone_size: NA
j_call: TRBJ1-1
v_call: TRBV19
d_call: NA
cdr3_aa: CASSLTRLSGDTEAFF
cdr3_nt: TGTGCCAGTAGTCTGACTAGGCTCTCTGGGGACACTGAAGCTTTCTTT

clone_size: NA
j_call: TRBJ2-7
v_call: TRBV12-3/TRBV12-4
d_call: NA
cdr3_aa: CASSFAAEQYF
cdr3_nt: TGTGCCAGCAGTTTTGCGGCCGAGCAGTACTTC

clone_size: NA
j_call: TRBJ2-1
v_call: TRBV5-1
d_call: NA
cdr3_aa: CASSWGRGVYNEQFF
cdr3_nt: TGCGCCAGCAGCTGGGGCAGGGGGGTGTACAATGAGCAGTTCTTC

clone_size: NA
j_call: TRBJ1-1
v_call: TRBV10-3
d_call: TRBD1
cdr3_aa: CKGTGGNTEAFF
cdr3_nt: TGTAAGGGGACAGGGGGCAATACTGAAGCTTTCTTT

clone_size: NA
j_call: TRBJ2-1
v_call: TRBV27
d_call: NA
cdr3_aa: CASRVGGSYNEQFF
cdr3_nt: TGTGCCAGCAGGGTAGGGGGGTCCTACAATGAGCAGTTCTTC

clone_size: few
j_call: TRBJ2-7
v_call: TRBV9
d_call: NA
cdr3_aa: CASSVSGEVARPYEQYF
cdr3_nt: TGTGCCAGCAGCGTATCCGGCGAGGTCGCCAGACCCTACGAGCAGTACTTC

clone_size: few
j_call: TRBJ1-2
v_call: TRBV4-2
d_call: NA
cdr3_aa: CASSQVEGDGYTF
cdr3_nt: TGTGCCAGCAGCCAAGTTGAAGGGGATGGCTACACCTTC

clone_size: NA
j_call: TRBJ2-1
v_call: TRBV7-3
d_call: NA
cdr3_aa: CASSFGGPPYNEQFF
cdr3_nt: TGTGCCAGCAGCTTCGGGGGTCCTCCGTACAATGAGCAGTTCTTC

clone_size: few
j_call: TRBJ2-2
v_call: TRBV9
d_call: NA
cdr3_aa: CASSVERTVTGELFF
cdr3_nt: TGTGCCAGCAGCGTAGAAAGGACAGTCACCGGGGAGCTGTTTTTT

clone_size: NA
j_call: TRBJ2-7
v_call: TRBV6-1
d_call: NA
cdr3_aa: CASRGMTYSSYEQYF
cdr3_nt: TGTGCCAGCAGAGGAATGACCTATTCCTCCTACGAGCAGTACTTC

clone_size: NA
j_call: TRBJ2-4
v_call: TRBV12-3/TRBV12-4
d_call: NA
cdr3_aa: CASSLIGGRGNIQYF
cdr3_nt: TGTGCCAGCAGTTTAATCGGAGGACGGGGTAACATTCAGTACTTC

clone_size: NA
j_call: TRBJ1-6
v_call: TRBV7-3
d_call: TRBD1
cdr3_aa: CASSQTGDRGSPLHF
cdr3_nt: TGTGCCAGCAGCCAGACAGGGGATAGAGGGTCACCCCTCCACTTT

clone_size: NA
j_call: TRBJ1-5
v_call: TRBV10-3
d_call: NA
cdr3_aa: CAISSREGIGNQPQHF
cdr3_nt: TGTGCCATCAGCTCGAGAGAGGGCATCGGCAATCAGCCCCAGCATTTT

clone_size: NA
j_call: TRBJ2-1
v_call: TRBV27
d_call: TRBD2
cdr3_aa: CASSFGRLANNEQFF
cdr3_nt: TGTGCCAGCAGTTTTGGGAGACTAGCAAACAATGAGCAGTTCTTC

clone_size: NA
j_call: TRBJ2-7
v_call: TRBV7-9
d_call: TRBD2
cdr3_aa: CASSSTSGSIYEQYF
cdr3_nt: TGTGCCAGCAGCTCAACTAGCGGGAGTATTTACGAGCAGTACTTC

clone_size: few
j_call: TRBJ2-7
v_call: TRBV3-1
d_call: NA
cdr3_aa: CASSQGSHSYEQYF
cdr3_nt: TGTGCCAGCAGCCAAGGAAGCCACTCCTACGAGCAGTACTTC

clone_size: NA
j_call: TRBJ1-2
v_call: TRBV5-1
d_call: TRBD1
cdr3_aa: CASSLDGPGTGFRGYTF
cdr3_nt: TGCGCCAGCAGCCTGGACGGTCCGGGGACAGGGTTCCGTGGCTACACCTTC

clone_size: few
j_call: TRBJ1-2
v_call: TRBV12-5
d_call: NA
cdr3_aa: CASGADGRGSGYTF
cdr3_nt: TGTGCTAGTGGTGCCGATGGGAGGGGAAGTGGCTACACCTTC

clone_size: NA
j_call: TRBJ1-1
v_call: TRBV6-1
d_call: NA
cdr3_aa: CAGHESSLNTEAFF
cdr3_nt: TGTGCCGGCCATGAATCGAGCTTGAACACTGAAGCTTTCTTT

clone_size: many
j_call: TRBJ2-1
v_call: TRBV4-3
d_call: NA
cdr3_aa: CASSQESRLNNEQFF
cdr3_nt: TGCGCCAGCAGCCAAGAAAGTCGGCTGAACAATGAGCAGTTCTTC

clone_size: few
j_call: TRBJ1-1
v_call: TRBV12-3/TRBV12-4
d_call: TRBD1
cdr3_aa: CASSSLGQAGAEAFF
cdr3_nt: TGTGCCAGCAGTTCGTTGGGACAGGCGGGCGCTGAAGCTTTCTTT

clone_size: few
j_call: TRBJ2-3
v_call: TRBV7-9
d_call: TRBD2
cdr3_aa: CASSLDGLAGVYTDTQYF
cdr3_nt: TGTGCCAGCAGCTTAGATGGGTTAGCGGGAGTTTATACAGATACGCAGTATTTT

clone_size: NA
j_call: TRBJ2-1
v_call: TRBV5-4
d_call: NA
cdr3_aa: CASPSAGPINEQFF
cdr3_nt: TGTGCCAGCCCCTCGGCGGGACCCATCAATGAGCAGTTCTTC

clone_size: NA
j_call: TRBJ2-5
v_call: TRBV6-5
d_call: NA
cdr3_aa: CASSHDRIPGSQYF
cdr3_nt: TGTGCCAGCAGCCACGACAGGATCCCGGGGTCCCAGTACTTC

clone_size: few
j_call: TRBJ2-5
v_call: TRBV7-6
d_call: NA
cdr3_aa: CASSSGRGEETQYF
cdr3_nt: TGTGCCAGCAGCTCCGGCCGGGGCGAAGAGACCCAGTACTTC

clone_size: NA
j_call: TRBJ2-1
v_call: TRBV7-9
d_call: NA
cdr3_aa: CASSISGSDEQFF
cdr3_nt: TGTGCCAGCAGTATTTCGGGATCCGATGAGCAGTTCTTC

clone_size: NA
j_call: TRBJ2-7
v_call: TRBV11-2
d_call: TRBD1
cdr3_aa: CASSLWGTEPYEQYF
cdr3_nt: TGTGCCAGCAGCTTATGGGGGACAGAGCCCTACGAGCAGTACTTC

clone_size: few
j_call: TRBJ2-2
v_call: TRBV27
d_call: NA
cdr3_aa: CASSFLTNTGELFF
cdr3_nt: TGTGCCAGCAGTTTCCTAACGAACACCGGGGAGCTGTTTTTT

clone_size: NA
j_call: TRBJ1-5
v_call: TRBV25-1
d_call: NA
cdr3_aa: CASSGWGNQPQHF
cdr3_nt: TGTGCCAGCTCTGGGTGGGGGAATCAGCCCCAGCATTTT

clone_size: few
j_call: TRBJ2-5
v_call: TRBV7-9
d_call: TRBD2
cdr3_aa: CASSLASGRERQTQYF
cdr3_nt: TGTGCCAGCAGCTTAGCGTCGGGGCGGGAGAGGCAGACCCAGTACTTC

clone_size: NA
j_call: TRBJ1-1
v_call: TRBV20-1
d_call: TRBD1
cdr3_aa: CSARGSGGYEAFF
cdr3_nt: TGCAGTGCTAGAGGTTCAGGGGGCTACGAAGCTTTCTTT

clone_size: NA
j_call: TRBJ1-1
v_call: TRBV5-1
d_call: NA
cdr3_aa: CASKAETNTEAFF
cdr3_nt: TGCGCCAGCAAGGCAGAGACCAACACTGAAGCTTTCTTT

clone_size: NA
j_call: TRBJ1-1
v_call: TRBV23-1
d_call: NA
cdr3_aa: CASSQSYRAYTEAFF
cdr3_nt: TGCGCCAGCAGTCAATCGTACAGGGCCTACACTGAAGCTTTCTTT

clone_size: many
j_call: TRBJ2-7
v_call: TRBV19
d_call: NA
cdr3_aa: CASSLQGISYEQYF
cdr3_nt: TGTGCCAGTAGTCTACAGGGAATATCCTACGAGCAGTACTTC

clone_size: many
j_call: TRBJ2-3
v_call: TRBV7-2
d_call: TRBD1
cdr3_aa: CASSRRDRGGTDTQYF
cdr3_nt: TGTGCCAGCAGCCGTCGGGACAGGGGGGGCACAGATACGCAGTATTTT

clone_size: few
j_call: TRBJ1-6
v_call: TRBV19
d_call: NA
cdr3_aa: CASRHSSYNSPLHF
cdr3_nt: TGTGCCAGTAGGCACAGCTCCTATAATTCACCCCTCCACTTT

clone_size: many
j_call: TRBJ2-7
v_call: TRBV12-3/TRBV12-4
d_call: TRBD1
cdr3_aa: CASSWQGDSYEQYF
cdr3_nt: TGTGCCAGCAGTTGGCAGGGGGACTCCTACGAGCAGTACTTC

clone_size: NA
j_call: TRBJ2-7
v_call: TRBV15
d_call: NA
cdr3_aa: CATSSKKYRSTVDEQYF
cdr3_nt: TGTGCCACCAGCAGTAAAAAATATCGGAGTACCGTCGACGAGCAGTACTTC

clone_size: NA
j_call: TRBJ2-1
v_call: TRBV10-3
d_call: TRBD2
cdr3_aa: CAIGPAGGRDEQFF
cdr3_nt: TGTGCCATCGGTCCAGCGGGGGGTAGGGATGAGCAGTTCTTC

clone_size: NA
j_call: TRBJ2-1
v_call: TRBV10-3
d_call: NA
cdr3_aa: CAIRRTVEGPNEQFF
cdr3_nt: TGTGCCATCAGGAGAACAGTCGAGGGCCCCAATGAGCAGTTCTTC

clone_size: few
j_call: TRBJ1-2
v_call: TRBV24-1
d_call: NA
cdr3_aa: CATRGAANYGYTF
cdr3_nt: TGTGCCACCCGCGGGGCAGCGAACTATGGCTACACCTTC

clone_size: few
j_call: TRBJ2-2
v_call: TRBV7-3
d_call: TRBD2
cdr3_aa: CASSLTPSGNTGELFF
cdr3_nt: TGTGCCAGCAGCTTAACGCCTAGCGGGAACACCGGGGAGCTGTTTTTT

clone_size: few
j_call: TRBJ2-1
v_call: TRBV5-1
d_call: TRBD2
cdr3_aa: CASSFYASGSPSYNEQFF
cdr3_nt: TGCGCCAGCAGCTTCTACGCTAGCGGATCCCCGAGCTACAATGAGCAGTTCTTC